The T cell receptor beta chain under discussion was sequenced for a study of shared clonotypes between healthy human individuals. Study results and limitations: Having only a few donors restricted how much genetic and exposure-history diversity was captured.

The trim removed 0 bases at V and 4 bases at J, leaving 0 bases unmatched. The germline V gene encodes CDR1 LGHNA and CDR2 YNFKEQ. The CDR3 is 16 amino acids. Genomic DNA from unsorted samples was obtained from about 88 million PBMCs (per sample). At deep level, the assay was performed. It was on ten immunoSEQ deep assay plates that unsorted PBMC DNA was sequenced. The repertoire was sequenced with immunoSEQ multiplex PCR; TCRdb's copy has only in-frame clones and lacks some. The table records about 470,000 clones, roughly 83% of them present only once. This clone has ten or more counts. The antigen remains unidentified.

This sequence joins TRBV4-2 and TRBJ2-1; 13 nucleotides match TRBD2. The origin of this receptor is a woman aged 40 to 50 in good health. Some clones in this sample may be carry-over from other donors' samples. The source material was PBMCs. The CDR3 here is CASSQELAGGYNEQFF. CDR3 bases: TGTGCCAGCAGCCAAGAACTAGCGGGAGGGTACAATGAGCAGTTCTTC.